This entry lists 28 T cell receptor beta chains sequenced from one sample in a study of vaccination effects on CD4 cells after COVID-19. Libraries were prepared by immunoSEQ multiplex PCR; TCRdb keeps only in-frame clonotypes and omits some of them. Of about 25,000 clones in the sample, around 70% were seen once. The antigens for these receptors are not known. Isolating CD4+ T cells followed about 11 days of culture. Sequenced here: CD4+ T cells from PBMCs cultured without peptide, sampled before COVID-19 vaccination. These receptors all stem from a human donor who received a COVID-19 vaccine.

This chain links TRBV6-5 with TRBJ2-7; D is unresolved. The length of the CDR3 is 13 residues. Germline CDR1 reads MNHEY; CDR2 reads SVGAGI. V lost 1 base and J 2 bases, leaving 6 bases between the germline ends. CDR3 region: CASSYLGPYEQYF. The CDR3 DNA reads TGTGCCAGCAGTTACTTGGGTCCCTACGAGCAGTACTTC.

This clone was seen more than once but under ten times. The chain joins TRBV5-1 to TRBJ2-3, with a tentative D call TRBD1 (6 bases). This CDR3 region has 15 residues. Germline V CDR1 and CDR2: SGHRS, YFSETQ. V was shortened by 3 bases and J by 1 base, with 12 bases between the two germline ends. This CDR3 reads CASSWTAARTDTQYF. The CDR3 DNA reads TGCGCCAGCAGCTGGACAGCCGCCCGCACAGATACGCAGTATTTT.

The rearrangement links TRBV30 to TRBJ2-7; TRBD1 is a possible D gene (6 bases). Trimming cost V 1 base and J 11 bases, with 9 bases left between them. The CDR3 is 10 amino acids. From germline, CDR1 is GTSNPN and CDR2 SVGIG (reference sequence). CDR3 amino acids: CAWSDGTKYF. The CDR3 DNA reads TGTGCCTGGAGTGACGGGACAAAGTACTTC.

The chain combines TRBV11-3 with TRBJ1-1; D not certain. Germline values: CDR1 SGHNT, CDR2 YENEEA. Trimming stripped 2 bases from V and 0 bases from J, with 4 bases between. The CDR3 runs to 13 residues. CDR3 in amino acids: CASSLTLNTEAFF. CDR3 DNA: TGTGCCAGCAGCTTAACCCTGAACACTGAAGCTTTCTTT. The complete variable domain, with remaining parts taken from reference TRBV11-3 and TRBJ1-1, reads EAGVVQSPRYKIIEKKQPVAFWCNPISGHNTLYWYLQNLGQGPELLIRYENEEAVDDSQLPKDRFSAERLKGVDSTLKIQPAELGDSAVYLCASSLTLNTEAFFGQGTRLTVV.

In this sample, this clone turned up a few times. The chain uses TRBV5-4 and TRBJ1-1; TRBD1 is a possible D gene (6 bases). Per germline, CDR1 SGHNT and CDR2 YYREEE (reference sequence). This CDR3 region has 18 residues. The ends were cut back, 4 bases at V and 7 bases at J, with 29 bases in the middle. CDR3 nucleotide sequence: TGTGCCAGCAGCCTGCGCTTGAGTAGCCAAGACAGGAGGAATGAAGCTTTCTTT. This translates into CASSLRLSSQDRRNEAFF.

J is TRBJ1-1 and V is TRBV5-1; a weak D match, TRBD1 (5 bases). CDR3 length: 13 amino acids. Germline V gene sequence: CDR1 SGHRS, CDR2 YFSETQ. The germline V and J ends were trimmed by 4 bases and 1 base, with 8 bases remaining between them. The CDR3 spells CASSPGPNTEAFF. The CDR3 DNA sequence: TGCGCCAGCAGCCCGGGACCGAACACTGAAGCTTTCTTT.

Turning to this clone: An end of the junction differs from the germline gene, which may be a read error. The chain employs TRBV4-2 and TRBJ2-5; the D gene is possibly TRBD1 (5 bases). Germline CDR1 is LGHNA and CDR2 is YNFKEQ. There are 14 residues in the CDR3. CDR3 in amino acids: CASSQDWGQGTQYF. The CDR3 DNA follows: TGTGCCAGCAGCCAAGATTGGGGCCAAGGGACCCAGTACTTC.

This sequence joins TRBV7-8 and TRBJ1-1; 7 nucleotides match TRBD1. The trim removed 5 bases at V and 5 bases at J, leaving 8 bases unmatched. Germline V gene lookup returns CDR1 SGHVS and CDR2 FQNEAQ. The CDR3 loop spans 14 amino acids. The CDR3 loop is CASSETGWGTEAFF. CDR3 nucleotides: TGTGCCAGCAGCGAGACAGGGTGGGGGACTGAAGCTTTCTTT.

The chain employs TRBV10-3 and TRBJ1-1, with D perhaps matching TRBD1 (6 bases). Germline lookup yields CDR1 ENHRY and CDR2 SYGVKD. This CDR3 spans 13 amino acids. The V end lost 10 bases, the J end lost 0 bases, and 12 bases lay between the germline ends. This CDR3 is CATIGQLNTEAFF. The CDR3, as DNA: TGTGCCACCATAGGACAGCTGAACACTGAAGCTTTCTTT.

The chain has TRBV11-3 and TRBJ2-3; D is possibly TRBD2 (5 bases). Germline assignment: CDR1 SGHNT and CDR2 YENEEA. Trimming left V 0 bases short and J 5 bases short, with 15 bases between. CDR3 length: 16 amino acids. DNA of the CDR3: TGTGCCAGCAGCTTAGATCAATCGCCCGGGGTAGATACGCAGTATTTT. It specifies CASSLDQSPGVDTQYF.

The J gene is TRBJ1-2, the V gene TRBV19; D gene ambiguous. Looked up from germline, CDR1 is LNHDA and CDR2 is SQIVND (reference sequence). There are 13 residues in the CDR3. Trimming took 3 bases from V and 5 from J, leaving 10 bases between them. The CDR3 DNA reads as TGTGCCAGTAGTATTCAAGAGGGATATGGCTACACCTTC. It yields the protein CASSIQEGYGYTF.

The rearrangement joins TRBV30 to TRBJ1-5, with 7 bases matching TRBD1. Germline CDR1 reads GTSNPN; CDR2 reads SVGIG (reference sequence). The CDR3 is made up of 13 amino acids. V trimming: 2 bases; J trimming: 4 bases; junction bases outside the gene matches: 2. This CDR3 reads CAWSQQGNQPQHF. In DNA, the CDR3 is TGTGCCTGGAGTCAACAGGGGAATCAGCCCCAGCATTTT.

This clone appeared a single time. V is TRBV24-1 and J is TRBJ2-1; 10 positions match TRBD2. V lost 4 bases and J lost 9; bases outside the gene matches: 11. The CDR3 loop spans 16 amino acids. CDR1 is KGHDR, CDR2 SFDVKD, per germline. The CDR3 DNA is TGTGCCACCAGTGAAAGGGCTAGCGGGAGAGGTGGTGAGCAGTTCTTC. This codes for CATSERASGRGGEQFF.

In nucleotides, the CDR3 is TGTGCCAGCAGCCTGGTGGAGGGCTACTATAGCAATCAGCCCCAGCATTTT. It translates to CASSLVEGYYSNQPQHF. The chain links TRBV28 to TRBJ1-5; no reliable D call. V was clipped by 6 bases and J by 0 bases, with 18 bases between them. The CDR3 length is 17 residues. CDR1 and CDR2 from the germline V gene are MDHEN and SYDVKM.

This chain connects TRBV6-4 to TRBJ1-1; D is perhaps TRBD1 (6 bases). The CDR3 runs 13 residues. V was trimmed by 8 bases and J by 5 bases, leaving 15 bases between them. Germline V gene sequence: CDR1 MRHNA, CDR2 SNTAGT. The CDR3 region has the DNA TGTGCCAGCGGGAGGGGGAGGTGGACTGAAGCTTTCTTT. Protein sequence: CASGRGRWTEAFF.

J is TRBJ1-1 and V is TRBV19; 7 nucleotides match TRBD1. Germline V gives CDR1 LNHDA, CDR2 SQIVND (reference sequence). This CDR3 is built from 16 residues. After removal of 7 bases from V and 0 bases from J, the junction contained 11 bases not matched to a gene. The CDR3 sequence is CASTRGGGAMNTEAFF. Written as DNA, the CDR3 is TGTGCCAGTACCAGAGGGGGCGGGGCCATGAACACTGAAGCTTTCTTT.

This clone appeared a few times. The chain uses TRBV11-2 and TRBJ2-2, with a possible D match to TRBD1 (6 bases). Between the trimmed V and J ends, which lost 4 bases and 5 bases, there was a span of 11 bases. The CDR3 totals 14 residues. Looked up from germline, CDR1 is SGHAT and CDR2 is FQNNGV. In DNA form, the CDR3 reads TGTGCCAGCAGCTCCAGGGGAATAACCGGGGAGCTGTTTTTT. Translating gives CASSSRGITGELFF.

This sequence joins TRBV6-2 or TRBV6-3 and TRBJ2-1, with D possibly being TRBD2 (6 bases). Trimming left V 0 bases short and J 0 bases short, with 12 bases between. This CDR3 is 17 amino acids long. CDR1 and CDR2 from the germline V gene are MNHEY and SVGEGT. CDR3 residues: CASSYSIMGGSYNEQFF. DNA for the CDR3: TGTGCCAGCAGTTACTCGATTATGGGGGGCTCCTACAATGAGCAGTTCTTC.

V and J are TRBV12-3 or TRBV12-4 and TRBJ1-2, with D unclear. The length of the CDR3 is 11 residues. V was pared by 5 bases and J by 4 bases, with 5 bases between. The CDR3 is CASSISYGYTF. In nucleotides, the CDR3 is TGTGCCAGCAGTATCTCCTATGGCTACACCTTC.

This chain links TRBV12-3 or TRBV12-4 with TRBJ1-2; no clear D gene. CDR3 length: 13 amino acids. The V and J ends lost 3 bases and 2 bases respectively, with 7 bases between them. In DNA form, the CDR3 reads TGTGCCAGCAGTTTGGAAGGGAACTATGGCTACACCTTC. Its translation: CASSLEGNYGYTF.

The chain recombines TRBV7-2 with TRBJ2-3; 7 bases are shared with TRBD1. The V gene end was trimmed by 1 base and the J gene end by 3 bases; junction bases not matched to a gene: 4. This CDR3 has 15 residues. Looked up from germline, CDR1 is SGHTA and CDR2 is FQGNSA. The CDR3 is CASSLGAGGTDTQYF. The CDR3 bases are TGTGCCAGCAGCTTAGGCGCAGGGGGAACAGATACGCAGTATTTT.

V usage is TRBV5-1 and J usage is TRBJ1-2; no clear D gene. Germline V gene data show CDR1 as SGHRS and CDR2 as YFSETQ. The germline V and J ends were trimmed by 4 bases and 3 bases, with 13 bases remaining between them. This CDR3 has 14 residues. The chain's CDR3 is CASSQGGRDYGYTF. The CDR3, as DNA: TGCGCCAGCAGCCAAGGTGGACGGGACTATGGCTACACCTTC.

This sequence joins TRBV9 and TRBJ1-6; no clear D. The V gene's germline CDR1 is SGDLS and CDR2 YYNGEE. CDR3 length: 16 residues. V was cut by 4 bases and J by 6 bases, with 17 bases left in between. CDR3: CASSTSTGLANSPLHF. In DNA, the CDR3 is TGTGCCAGCAGCACTTCGACGGGTTTGGCTAATTCACCCCTCCACTTT.

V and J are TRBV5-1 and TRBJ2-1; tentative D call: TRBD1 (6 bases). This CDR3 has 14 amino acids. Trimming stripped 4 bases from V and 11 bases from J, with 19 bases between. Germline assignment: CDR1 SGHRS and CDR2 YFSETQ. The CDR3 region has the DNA TGCGCCAGCAGCATTGGGGCCGGGACAATGAAGCAGTTCTTC. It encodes CASSIGAGTMKQFF.

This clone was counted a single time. The CDR3 region has the DNA TGTGCCAGCAGGGACAGGGAACAGTTGGCAGATACGCAGTATTTT. Residues: CASRDREQLADTQYF. The chain couples TRBV2 to TRBJ2-3; 8 bases align to TRBD1. The CDR3 spans 15 residues. CDR1 and CDR2 from the germline V gene are SNHLY and FYNNEI. V shed 6 bases, J shed 4 bases, and the junction held 9 bases outside the gene matches.

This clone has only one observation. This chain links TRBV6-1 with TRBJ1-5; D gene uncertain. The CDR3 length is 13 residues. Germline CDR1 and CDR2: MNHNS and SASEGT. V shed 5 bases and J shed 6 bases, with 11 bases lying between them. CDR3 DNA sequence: TGTGCCAGCAGTTTAGAGTGGGGTCAGCCCCAGCATTTT. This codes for CASSLEWGQPQHF.

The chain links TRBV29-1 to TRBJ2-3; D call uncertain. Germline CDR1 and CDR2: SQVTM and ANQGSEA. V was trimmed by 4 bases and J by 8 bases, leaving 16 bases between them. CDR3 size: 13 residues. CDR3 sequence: CSVAPRLASTQYF. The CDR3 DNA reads TGCAGCGTTGCTCCTAGACTTGCCAGTACGCAGTATTTT.

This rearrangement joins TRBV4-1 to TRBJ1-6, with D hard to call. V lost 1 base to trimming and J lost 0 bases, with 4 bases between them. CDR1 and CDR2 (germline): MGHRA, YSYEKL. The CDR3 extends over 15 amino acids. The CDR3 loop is CASSQVLSYNSPLHF. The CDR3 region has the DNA TGCGCCAGCAGCCAAGTACTCTCCTATAATTCACCCCTCCACTTT.